One sample yielded the 25 T cell receptor beta chains listed below, sequenced in a study of blood T cell repertoires in COVID-19. Measured with immunoSEQ multiplex PCR; TCRdb has only the in-frame clones, and not every one. The sample lists just over 300,000 clones, 85% to 90% occurring once. Sequenced input: PBMCs or T cells enriched from blood (not recorded which). The origin of the receptors is a man aged 30-40 years who had recovered from COVID-19.

The J gene is TRBJ2-1, the V gene TRBV6-5; 7 bases line up with TRBD1. The CDR3 is made up of 15 amino acids. V trimming: 5 bases; J trimming: 4 bases; junction bases outside the gene matches: 8. Germline CDR1 and CDR2: MNHEY and SVGAGI. CDR3 sequence (DNA): TGTGCCAGCAGTAGGGATAGGACAGGATACAATGAGCAGTTCTTC. Translation: CASSRDRTGYNEQFF.

This clone came up a few times. The J gene is TRBJ1-5, the V gene TRBV10-1; 7 nucleotides agree with TRBD1. The CDR3 contains 16 residues. Germline V gives CDR1 WNHNN, CDR2 SYGVQD (reference sequence). The ends lost 6 bases at V and 8 bases at J; junction bases unmatched: 16. CDR3 in amino acids: CASRADTRGLVEPQHF. CDR3 coding DNA: TGCGCCAGCAGAGCCGATACCAGGGGGTTGGTGGAGCCCCAGCATTTT.

V gene TRBV2 combines with J gene TRBJ1-5; no definite D call. V gave up 0 bases and J gave up 9 bases, with 18 bases separating them. This CDR3 is built from 16 residues. CDR1 SNHLY and CDR2 FYNNEI come from the germline V gene. In nucleotides, the CDR3 is TGTGCCAGCAGTGAAGCTTTGGGCGATCCCCCCCGGCCCCAGCATTTT. It translates to CASSEALGDPPRPQHF.

This clone was recorded once. The chain has TRBV14 and TRBJ1-1; no reliable D call. V shed 2 bases and J shed 1 base, with 8 bases lying between them. The germline V gene encodes CDR1 SGHDN and CDR2 FVKESK. The CDR3 contains 14 residues. CDR3 protein: CASSQYPGNTEAFF. CDR3 bases: TGTGCCAGCAGCCAATATCCAGGGAACACTGAAGCTTTCTTT.

V gene TRBV13 combines with J gene TRBJ1-6; a possible D gene is TRBD1 (6 bases). V was cut by 5 bases and J by 7 bases, with 9 bases left in between. In germline, CDR1 is PRHDT, CDR2 FYEKMQ (reference sequence). The CDR3 is 13 amino acids. The CDR3 reads CASSHRANSPLHF. In nucleotides, the CDR3 is TGTGCCAGCAGCCACAGGGCCAATTCACCCCTCCACTTT.

This chain joins TRBV27 and TRBJ1-2; TRBD1 matches at 9 bases. V lost 4 bases, J lost 3 bases, and 6 bases stayed unmatched. CDR1 and CDR2 from the germline V gene are MNHEY and SMNVEV (reference sequence). This CDR3 is built from 15 residues. The CDR3, as DNA: TGTGCCAGCAGTTCATGGGACAGGGTGGACTATGGCTACACCTTC. Residues: CASSSWDRVDYGYTF.

The chain has TRBV9 and TRBJ1-6, with D tentatively TRBD1 (6 bases). CDR3 length: 16 residues. Germline V CDR1 and CDR2: SGDLS, YYNGEE. Trimming cost V 4 bases and J 8 bases, with 19 bases left between them. In nucleotides, the CDR3 is TGTGCCAGCAGCCCTACGGGACAAGCGTTCCATTCACCCCTCCACTTT. Its protein product is CASSPTGQAFHSPLHF.

The chain is built from TRBV30 and TRBJ1-2; no firm D call. The CDR3 consists of 12 residues. Trimming removed 1 base at V and 4 bases at J, with 7 bases between. The germline V gene encodes CDR1 GTSNPN and CDR2 SVGIG (reference sequence). CDR3 sequence reads: CAWSGEFYGYTF. CDR3 coding DNA: TGTGCCTGGAGTGGAGAATTCTATGGCTACACCTTC.

The chain is built from TRBV15 and TRBJ2-1; D may be TRBD2 (6 bases). Trimming pared 0 bases from V and 16 bases from J, leaving 19 bases between. The CDR3 length is 14 residues. Germline V CDR1 and CDR2: LNHNV, YYDKDF (reference sequence). The CDR3 protein is CATSRDKIGGKDFF. The CDR3 nucleotides are TGTGCCACCAGCAGAGATAAAATTGGCGGGAAAGATTTCTTC.

A word on this clone: The junction departs from germline at one end; a sequencing error may be responsible. J is TRBJ2-7 and V is TRBV4-1; TRBD1 aligns across 8 bases. Germline CDR1 reads MGHRA; CDR2 reads YSYEKL. CDR3 length equals 15 residues. The CDR3 loop reads CASRQDRGPPYEQYF. In nucleotides, the CDR3 is TGCGCCAGCAGACAAGACAGGGGCCCTCCCTACGAGCAGTACTTC.

The V call is TRBV11-3, the J call TRBJ2-5; weak D call: TRBD2 (6 bases). With 4 bases removed from V and 5 bases from J, the gap between germline ends came to 17 bases. The CDR3 sequence is 15 residues long. Germline CDR1 reads SGHNT; CDR2 reads YENEEA. The CDR3 protein is CASSSGVADSETQYF. The CDR3 bases are TGTGCCAGCAGCTCCGGAGTAGCGGACTCCGAGACCCAGTACTTC.

The chain carries TRBV5-1 and TRBJ2-7; 7 bases agree with TRBD1. Germline V gene lookup returns CDR1 SGHRS and CDR2 YFSETQ. There are 15 residues in the CDR3. V lost 0 bases to trimming and J lost 4 bases; unmatched junction nucleotides: 7. CDR3 bases: TGCGCCAGCAGCTTGGGACAGGGTATGGTATACGAGCAGTACTTC. Translated, it gives CASSLGQGMVYEQYF. The complete variable domain, with remaining parts taken from reference TRBV5-1 and TRBJ2-7, reads KAGVTQTPRYLIKTRGQQVTLSCSPISGHRSVSWYQQTPGQGLQFLFEYFSETQRNKGNFPGRFSGRQFSNSRSEMNVSTLELGDSALYLCASSLGQGMVYEQYFGPGTRLTVT.

The rearrangement uses TRBV19 and TRBJ2-3; TRBD1 aligns across 8 bases. In germline, CDR1 is LNHDA, CDR2 SQIVND (reference sequence). After removal of 4 bases from V and 5 bases from J, the junction contained 14 bases not matched to a gene. There are 17 residues in the CDR3. CDR3 coding DNA: TGTGCCAGTAGTACCCTATATTCGGGACAGGCAATAGATACGCAGTATTTT. This gives the protein CASSTLYSGQAIDTQYF.

The genes are TRBV3-1 (or the pseudogene TRBV3-2) and TRBJ2-2; D call uncertain. Germline V gives CDR1 LGHDT, CDR2 YNNKEL (reference sequence). Trimming left V 1 base short and J 7 bases short, with 4 bases between. The CDR3 contains 12 residues. CDR3 loop: CASSQGYGELFF. The CDR3 DNA follows: TGTGCCAGCAGCCAAGGCTACGGGGAGCTGTTTTTT.

V usage is TRBV7-9 and J usage is TRBJ2-7, with D tentatively TRBD1 (5 bases). The CDR3 sequence is 18 residues long. Germline-derived CDR1 and CDR2 are SEHNR and FQNEAQ (reference sequence). V lost 1 base and J lost 0, with 19 bases in between. CDR3 loop: CASSLGPSTAAPSYEQYF. The DNA for the CDR3 is TGTGCCAGCAGCTTAGGCCCATCGACAGCCGCGCCCTCCTACGAGCAGTACTTC.

V is TRBV29-1 and J is TRBJ1-1; 9 bases match TRBD1. CDR1 SQVTM and CDR2 ANQGSEA come from the germline V gene. Trimming removed 0 bases from V and 1 base from J; junction bases left unmatched: 6. The CDR3 consists of 16 residues. CDR3 sequence reads: CSVEDSGTGPNTEAFF. CDR3 DNA sequence: TGCAGCGTTGAAGACTCGGGGACAGGGCCGAACACTGAAGCTTTCTTT.

The chain is built from TRBV2 and TRBJ1-2, with 8 bases that match TRBD1. CDR1 SNHLY and CDR2 FYNNEI come from the germline V gene. The V segment lost 6 bases and the J segment 8 bases; nucleotides outside the gene matches: 8. The CDR3 is 13 residues long. CDR3 nucleotides: TGTGCCAGCAGCAACCAGGGGGCAGGGGGCTACACCTTC. Its translation is CASSNQGAGGYTF.

CDR3 coding DNA: TGTGCCAGCAGCCCGATGGACCTAGCGGGAGTTCACAATGAGCAGTTCTTC. Amino acids: CASSPMDLAGVHNEQFF. J is TRBJ2-1 and V is TRBV2, with 10 bases that match TRBD2. With 6 bases clipped from V and 5 bases from J, the junction kept 13 bases outside the gene matches. CDR1 SNHLY and CDR2 FYNNEI come from the germline V gene. CDR3 length equals 17 residues.

The chain links TRBV30 to TRBJ1-2; 8 bases agree with TRBD1. Germline CDR1 GTSNPN, CDR2 SVGIG (reference sequence). Unmatched junction bases numbered 8, after V lost 0 bases and J lost 8 bases. CDR3 length: 14 residues. Here the CDR3 DNA reads TGTGCCTGGAGTGTACTGGGGACAGGAAACGGCTACACCTTC. Its translation is CAWSVLGTGNGYTF.

The V and J genes are TRBV5-1 and TRBJ2-3; 14 nucleotides match TRBD2. The CDR3 length is 16 residues. Germline CDR1 reads SGHRS; CDR2 reads YFSETQ. The trim removed 4 bases at V and 5 bases at J, leaving 6 bases unmatched. CDR3 in amino acids: CASSPGTSGSIDTQYF. In nucleotides, the CDR3 is TGCGCCAGCAGCCCCGGGACTAGCGGGAGTATAGATACGCAGTATTTT.

Only a few counts were recorded for this clone. As DNA, the CDR3 is TGCAGCGTTGAGAGGGGGAGGGGGAATGAAAAACTGTTTTTT. Protein: CSVERGRGNEKLFF. This rearrangement joins TRBV29-1 to TRBJ1-4; maybe TRBD1 (6 bases). The CDR3 runs 14 residues. V shed 3 bases and J shed 5 bases, with 13 bases lying between them. Germline CDR1 reads SQVTM; CDR2 reads ANQGSEA.

The chain employs TRBV29-1 and TRBJ2-7, with D possibly TRBD2 on 6 matching bases. The germline CDR1 and CDR2 sequences are SQVTM and ANQGSEA. The CDR3 is 11 amino acids. The V end was cut by 7 bases, the J end by 3 bases, with 10 bases between. The CDR3 DNA follows: TGCAGCGGGTTGGAGGGCTACGAGCAGTACTTC. Translated: CSGLEGYEQYF.

The chain joins TRBV28 to TRBJ2-1; tentative D call: TRBD1 (5 bases). Trimming shortened V by 2 bases and J by 6 bases, and 14 bases separated the two germline ends. The CDR3 has 15 amino acids. Germline-derived CDR1 and CDR2 are MDHEN and SYDVKM. Here the CDR3 DNA reads TGTGCCAGCAGTTTAGGGGCAGCGTCGAGCAATGAGCAGTTCTTC. It encodes CASSLGAASSNEQFF. Variable domain in full (rest from reference TRBV28 and TRBJ2-1): DVKVTQSSRYLVKRTGEKVFLECVQDMDHENMFWYRQDPGLGLRLIYFSYDVKMKEKGDIPEGYSVSREKKERFSLILESASTNQTSMYLCASSLGAASSNEQFFGPGTRLTVL.

The chain joins TRBV5-1 to TRBJ2-1, with TRBD2 matching over 7 bases. V trimming: 4 bases; J trimming: 2 bases; junction bases outside the gene matches: 15. There are 18 residues in the CDR3. Germline loops: CDR1 SGHRS, CDR2 YFSETQ. CDR3 DNA: TGCGCCAGCAGCGCCGCTATAACTAGCGCGATTACCTACAATGAGCAGTTCTTC. Translated, it gives CASSAAITSAITYNEQFF.

V gene TRBV19 combines with J gene TRBJ2-7; 13 nucleotides line up with TRBD2. The CDR3 spans 15 residues. The trim removed 6 bases at V and 4 bases at J, leaving 6 bases unmatched. Germline CDR1 and CDR2: LNHDA and SQIVND (reference sequence). CDR3 loop: CASRWTSGRGYEQYF. The CDR3, as DNA: TGTGCCAGTAGGTGGACTAGCGGGAGAGGTTACGAGCAGTACTTC.